The entry that follows covers one T cell receptor beta chain sequence. This sample is part of a study of blood T cell repertoires in COVID-19. Turning to the study itself: Acute and convalescent COVID-19 samples came from the United States, Italy and Spain.

The CDR3 covers 14 residues. The ends were cut back, 6 bases at V and 0 bases at J, with 9 bases in the middle. Germline lookup yields CDR1 LNHDA and CDR2 SQIVND (reference sequence). Seattle enrolled patients during active infection and tracked them longitudinally. Original handling: Nucleated cell counts were estimated from reference gene primer amplification. Sequenced by immunoSEQ multiplex PCR; TCRdb stores in-frame clones only, minus some. That table is the source of V, J and clone size, and D and trimming were worked out from the DNA. The sample shows a few hundred thousand clones, roughly 90% of them seen only once.

The chain couples TRBV19 to TRBJ1-3; D is unclear. Sequencing input: peripheral blood. This clonotype was obtained from a woman under 40 with COVID-19, enrolled during active disease. This CDR3 reads CASSDWSSGNTIYF. The CDR3 bases are TGTGCCAGTAGCGACTGGAGCTCTGGAAACACCATATATTTT.